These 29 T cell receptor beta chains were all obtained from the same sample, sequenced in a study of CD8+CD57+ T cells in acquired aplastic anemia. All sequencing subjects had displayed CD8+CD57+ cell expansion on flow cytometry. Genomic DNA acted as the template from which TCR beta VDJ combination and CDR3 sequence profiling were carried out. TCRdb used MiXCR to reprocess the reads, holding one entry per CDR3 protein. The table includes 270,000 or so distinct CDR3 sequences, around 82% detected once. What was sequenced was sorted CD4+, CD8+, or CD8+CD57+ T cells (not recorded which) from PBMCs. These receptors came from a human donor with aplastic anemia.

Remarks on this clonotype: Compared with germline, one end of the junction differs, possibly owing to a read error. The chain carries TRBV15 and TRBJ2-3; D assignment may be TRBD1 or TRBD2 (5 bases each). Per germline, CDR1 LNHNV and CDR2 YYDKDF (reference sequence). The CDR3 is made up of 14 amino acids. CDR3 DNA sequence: TGTGCCACCAGCTTCCCGGGACGTGCCTATAAGCAGTACTTT. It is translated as CATSFPGRAYKQYF.

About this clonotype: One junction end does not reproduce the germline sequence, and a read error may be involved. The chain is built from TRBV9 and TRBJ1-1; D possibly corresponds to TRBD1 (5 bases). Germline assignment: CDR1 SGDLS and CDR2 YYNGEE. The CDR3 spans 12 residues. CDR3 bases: TGTGCCAGCAGCGAAGAGAGAGGGACGGCTTATTTT. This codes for CASSEERGTAYF.

In DNA, the CDR3 is TGTGCCAGCAGCCAAGGCCTTGCAGGCTACTACACCTTC. This encodes CASSQGLAGYYTF. The V and J genes are TRBV14 and TRBJ1-2; the D is unclear. CDR3 length: 13 residues. Trimming pared 1 base from V and 10 bases from J, leaving 13 bases between. Germline CDR1 reads SGHDN; CDR2 reads FVKESK.

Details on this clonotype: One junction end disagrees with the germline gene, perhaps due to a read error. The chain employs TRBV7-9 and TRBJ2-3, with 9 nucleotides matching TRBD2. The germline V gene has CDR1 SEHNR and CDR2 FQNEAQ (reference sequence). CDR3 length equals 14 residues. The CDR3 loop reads CASSFARSGGTQDF. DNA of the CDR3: TGTGCCAGCAGCTTTGCAAGAAGCGGGGGGACGCAGGATTTT. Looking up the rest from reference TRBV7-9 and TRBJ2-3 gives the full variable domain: DTGVSQNPRHKITKRGQNVTFRCDPISEHNRLYWYRQTLGQGPEFLTYFQNEAQLEKSRLLSDRFSAERPKGSFSTLEIQRTEQGDSAMYLCASSFARSGGTQDFGPGTRLTVL.

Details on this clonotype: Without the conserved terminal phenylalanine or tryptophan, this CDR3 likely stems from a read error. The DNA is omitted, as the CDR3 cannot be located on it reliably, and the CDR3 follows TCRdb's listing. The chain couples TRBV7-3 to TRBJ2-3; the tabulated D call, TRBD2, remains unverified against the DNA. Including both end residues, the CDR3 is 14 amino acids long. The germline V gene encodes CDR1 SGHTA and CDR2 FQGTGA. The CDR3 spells CASSLTKRGYNNEL.

DNA of the CDR3: TGTGCCAGCAGCTTGGGCGGGGGTCACCATTCCCAGCTCCACTTT. Translated, it gives CASSLGGGHHSQLHF. The chain recombines TRBV7-2 with TRBJ1-6, with a tentative D call TRBD1 (5 bases). The CDR3 runs to 15 residues. Deletions cut 3 bases from V and 16 bases from J, with 22 bases between. Germline values: CDR1 SGHTA, CDR2 FQGNSA.

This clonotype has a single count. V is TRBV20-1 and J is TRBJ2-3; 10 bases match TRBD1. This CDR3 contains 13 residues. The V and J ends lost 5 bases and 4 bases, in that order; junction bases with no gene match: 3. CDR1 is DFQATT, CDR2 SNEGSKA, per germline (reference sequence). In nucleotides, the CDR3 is TGCAGTGCTCCCGGGACAGGGGCAGATACGCAGTATTTT. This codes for CSAPGTGADTQYF.

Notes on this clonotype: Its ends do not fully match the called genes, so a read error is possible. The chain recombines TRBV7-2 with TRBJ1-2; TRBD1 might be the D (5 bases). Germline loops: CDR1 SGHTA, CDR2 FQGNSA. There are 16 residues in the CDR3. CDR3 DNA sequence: TGTGCCAGCAGCTTGGAGAGGGGCGGGGTGGTATATGACTACACCTTC. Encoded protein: CASSLERGGVVYDYTF.

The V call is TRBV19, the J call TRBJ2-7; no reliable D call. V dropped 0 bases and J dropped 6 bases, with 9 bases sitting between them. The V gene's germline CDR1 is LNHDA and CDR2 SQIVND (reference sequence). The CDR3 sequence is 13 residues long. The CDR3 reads CASSIEERGEQYF. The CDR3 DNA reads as TGTGCCAGTAGTATAGAGGAACGCGGCGAGCAGTACTTC.

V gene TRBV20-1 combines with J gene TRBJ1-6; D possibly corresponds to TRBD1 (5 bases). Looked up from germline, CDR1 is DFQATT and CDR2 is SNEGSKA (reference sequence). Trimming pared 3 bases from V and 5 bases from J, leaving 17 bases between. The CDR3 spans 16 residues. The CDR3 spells CSASSTNGTDNSPLHF. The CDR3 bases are TGCAGTGCTAGCTCGACTAACGGGACGGATAATTCACCCCTCCACTTT.

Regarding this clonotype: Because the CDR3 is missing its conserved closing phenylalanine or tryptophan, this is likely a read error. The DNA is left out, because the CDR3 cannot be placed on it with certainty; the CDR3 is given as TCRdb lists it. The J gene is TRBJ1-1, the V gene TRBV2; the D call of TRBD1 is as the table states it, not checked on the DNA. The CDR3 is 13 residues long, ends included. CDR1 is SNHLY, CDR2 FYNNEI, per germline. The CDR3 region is CASRDRGRAVRRV.

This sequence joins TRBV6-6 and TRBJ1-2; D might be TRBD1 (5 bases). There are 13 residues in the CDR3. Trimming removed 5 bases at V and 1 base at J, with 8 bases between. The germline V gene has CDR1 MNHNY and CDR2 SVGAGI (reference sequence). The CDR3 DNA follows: TGTGCCAGCAGTAGGGACTTTAACTATGGCTACACCTTC. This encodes CASSRDFNYGYTF.

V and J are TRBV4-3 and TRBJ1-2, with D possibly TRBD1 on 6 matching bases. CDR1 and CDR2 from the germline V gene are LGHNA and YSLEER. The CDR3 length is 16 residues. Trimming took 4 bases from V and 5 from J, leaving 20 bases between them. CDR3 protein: CASSLYRDGLVYGYTF. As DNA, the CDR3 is TGCGCCAGCAGCCTATACAGGGACGGGCTCGTATATGGCTACACCTTC.

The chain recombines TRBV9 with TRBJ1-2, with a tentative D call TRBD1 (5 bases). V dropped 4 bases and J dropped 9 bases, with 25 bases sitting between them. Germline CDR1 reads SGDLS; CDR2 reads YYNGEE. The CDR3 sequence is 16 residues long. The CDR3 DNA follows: TGTGCCAGCAGCTTGGAGACGGCGGGGCAGCTGTACTGCTACACCTTC. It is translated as CASSLETAGQLYCYTF.

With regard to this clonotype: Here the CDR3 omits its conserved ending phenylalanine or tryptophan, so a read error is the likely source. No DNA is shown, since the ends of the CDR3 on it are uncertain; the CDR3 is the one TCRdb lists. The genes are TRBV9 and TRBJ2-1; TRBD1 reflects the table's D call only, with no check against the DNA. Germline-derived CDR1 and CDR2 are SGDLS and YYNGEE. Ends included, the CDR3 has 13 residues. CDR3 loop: CASRAGVTGEYFL.

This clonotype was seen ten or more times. The CDR3 region is CASSPGQPGELFF. The CDR3 nucleotides read TGTGCCAGCAGTCCTGGACAGCCCGGGGAGCTGTTTTTT. The V gene is TRBV27, the J gene TRBJ2-2; possible D gene TRBD1, 6 bases. V was trimmed by 5 bases and J by 6 bases, leaving 10 bases between them. The CDR3 is 13 residues long. CDR1 is MNHEY and CDR2 is SMNVEV in the germline V gene (reference sequence).

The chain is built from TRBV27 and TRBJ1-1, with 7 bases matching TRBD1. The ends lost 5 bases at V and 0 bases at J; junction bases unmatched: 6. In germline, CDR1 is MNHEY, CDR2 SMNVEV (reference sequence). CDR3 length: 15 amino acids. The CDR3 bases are TGTGCCAGCAGTCCTCTGACAGGGATGAACACTGAAGCTTTCTTT. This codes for CASSPLTGMNTEAFF.

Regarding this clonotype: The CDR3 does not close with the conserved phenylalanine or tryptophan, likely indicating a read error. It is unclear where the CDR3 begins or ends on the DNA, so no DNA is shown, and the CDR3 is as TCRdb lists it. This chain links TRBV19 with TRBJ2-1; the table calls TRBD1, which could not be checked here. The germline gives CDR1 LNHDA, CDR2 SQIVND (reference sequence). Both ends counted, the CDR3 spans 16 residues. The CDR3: CASTRPWAQDSNQPQL.

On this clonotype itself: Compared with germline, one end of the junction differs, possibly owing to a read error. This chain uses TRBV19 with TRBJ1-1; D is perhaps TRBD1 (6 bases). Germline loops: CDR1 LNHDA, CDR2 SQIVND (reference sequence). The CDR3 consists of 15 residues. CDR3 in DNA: TGTGCCAGTAGTGTAGGGGGGGGGTTGAACACTGAAGCGTTCTTC. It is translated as CASSVGGGLNTEAFF.

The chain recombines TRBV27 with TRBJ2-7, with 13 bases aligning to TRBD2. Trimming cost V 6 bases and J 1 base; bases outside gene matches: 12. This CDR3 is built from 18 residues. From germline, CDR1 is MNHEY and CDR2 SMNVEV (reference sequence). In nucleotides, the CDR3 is TGTGCCAGCAGACAGGGACTAGCGGGAAGAGCCCTTTCCTACGAGCAGTACGTC. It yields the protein CASRQGLAGRALSYEQYV.

The CDR3 DNA follows: TGTGCCAGCGGAGGACGGGAGAGGGGCTTGGACTATGGCTACACCTTC. It yields the protein CASGGRERGLDYGYTF. This rearrangement joins TRBV9 to TRBJ1-2; tentative D call: TRBD1 (5 bases). V lost 7 bases and J 3 bases, leaving 22 bases between the germline ends. The V gene's germline CDR1 is SGDLS and CDR2 YYNGEE. CDR3 length: 16 residues.

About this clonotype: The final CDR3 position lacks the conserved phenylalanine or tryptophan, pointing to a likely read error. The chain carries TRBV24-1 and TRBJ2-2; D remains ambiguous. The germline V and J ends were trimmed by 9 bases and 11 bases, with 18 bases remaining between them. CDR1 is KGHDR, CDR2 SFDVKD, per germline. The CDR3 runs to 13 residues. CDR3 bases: TGTGCCACCTTGGCAGGTGGGCGCGGAGAGCTGTTTGTT. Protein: CATLAGGRGELFV.

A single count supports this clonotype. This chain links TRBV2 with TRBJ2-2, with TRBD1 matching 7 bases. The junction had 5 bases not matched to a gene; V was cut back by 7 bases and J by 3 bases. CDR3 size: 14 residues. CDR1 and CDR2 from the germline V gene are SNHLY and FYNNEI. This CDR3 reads CASTRGPDTGELFF. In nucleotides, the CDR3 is TGTGCCAGCACTAGGGGGCCGGACACCGGGGAGCTGTTTTTT.

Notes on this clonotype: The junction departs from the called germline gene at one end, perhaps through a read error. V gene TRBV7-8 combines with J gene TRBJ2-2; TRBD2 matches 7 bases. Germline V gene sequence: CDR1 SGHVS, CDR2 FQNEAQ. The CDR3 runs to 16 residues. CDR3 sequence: CASSLSGGPDTRDLFF. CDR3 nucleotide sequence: TGTGCCAGCAGCTTATCGGGAGGTCCCGATACGCGGGATCTGTTTTTT.

The CDR3 region has the DNA TGTGCCAGCGGAGGAGGTGGGATCCATCAGTACTTC. Protein: CASGGGGIHQYF. The V call is TRBV2, the J call TRBJ2-4; tentative D call: TRBD2 (5 bases). The CDR3 is 12 residues long. V gave up 8 bases and J gave up 12 bases, with 17 bases separating them. Germline CDR1 and CDR2: SNHLY and FYNNEI.

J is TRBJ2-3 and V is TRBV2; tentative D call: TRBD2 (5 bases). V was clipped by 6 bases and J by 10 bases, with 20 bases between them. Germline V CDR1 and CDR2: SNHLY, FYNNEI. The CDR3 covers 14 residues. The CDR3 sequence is CASSLEEGPDAQYF. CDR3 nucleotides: TGTGCCAGCAGCTTGGAGGAAGGTCCCGATGCGCAGTATTTT.

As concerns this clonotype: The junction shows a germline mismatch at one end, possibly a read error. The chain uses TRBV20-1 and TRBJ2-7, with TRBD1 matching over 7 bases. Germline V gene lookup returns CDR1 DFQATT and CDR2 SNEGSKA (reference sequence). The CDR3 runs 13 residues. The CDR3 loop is CSARDRDSYKQYF. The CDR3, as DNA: TGCAGTGCTAGAGACAGGGACAGCTACAAGCAGTACTTC.

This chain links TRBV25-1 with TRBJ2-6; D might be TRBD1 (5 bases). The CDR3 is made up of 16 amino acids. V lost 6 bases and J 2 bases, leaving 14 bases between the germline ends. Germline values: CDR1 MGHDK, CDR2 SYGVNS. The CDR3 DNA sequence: TGTGCCAGCAGCACCACCAGGGTTACTGGGGCCAACGTCCTGACTTTC. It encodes CASSTTRVTGANVLTF.

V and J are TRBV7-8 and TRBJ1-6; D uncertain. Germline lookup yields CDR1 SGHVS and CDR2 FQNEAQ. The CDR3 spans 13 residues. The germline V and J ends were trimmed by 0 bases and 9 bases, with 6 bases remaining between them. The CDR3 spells CASSLAGGSPLHF. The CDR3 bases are TGTGCCAGCAGCTTAGCGGGAGGTTCACCCCTCCACTTT.